The 13 T cell receptor beta chains in this list originate from one sample, sequenced in a study of metastatic and nonmetastatic thyroid tumors. Using MiXCR, TCRdb re-called clones from the PCR reads. The data contain tens of thousands of clones, roughly 20% of them singletons. Among the patients, none had received any treatment before thyroid surgery. Material for sequencing was blood. Receptors originate from a female donor with papillary thyroid cancer or a benign thyroid nodule (not recorded which). Some clones in this sample may be carry-over from other donors' samples.

This chain connects TRBV30 to TRBJ2-7; tentative D call: TRBD1 (6 bases). Trimming cost V 2 bases and J 12 bases, with 26 bases left between them. The CDR3 spans 15 residues. Germline-derived CDR1 and CDR2 are GTSNPN and SVGIG (reference sequence). The CDR3, as DNA: TGTGCCTGGAGTTCGGGCCGAGGACAGTTTCGGGGAAGGTACTTC. The encoded protein is CAWSSGRGQFRGRYF.

In regard to this clone: This may arise from a read error, as a much more abundant clone is one base away. The CDR3 does not end in the conserved phenylalanine or tryptophan, so this is likely a read error. The chain carries TRBV20-1 and TRBJ2-2, with a tentative D call TRBD1 (5 bases). Looked up from germline, CDR1 is DFQATT and CDR2 is SNEGSKA (reference sequence). V lost 5 bases and J lost 1, with 11 bases in between. The CDR3 spans 14 residues. The CDR3 reads CSADPTGNTGELFS. CDR3 coding DNA: TGCAGTGCTGATCCCACAGGGAACACCGGGGAGCTGTTTTCT.

This clone was counted at least ten times. Mismatch with germline at one junction end may stem from a read error. The chain carries TRBV7-9 and TRBJ1-2; possible D gene TRBD1, 5 bases. Germline-derived CDR1 and CDR2 are SEHNR and FQNEAQ (reference sequence). The CDR3 runs 13 residues. As DNA, the CDR3 is TGTGCCAGCAGCTTAGGGGCCGGGCAGGGCTACGCCTTC. Protein product: CASSLGAGQGYAF. Combining the CDR3 with reference TRBV7-9 and TRBJ1-2 gives the whole variable domain DTGVSQNPRHKITKRGQNVTFRCDPISEHNRLYWYRQTLGQGPEFLTYFQNEAQLEKSRLLSDRFSAERPKGSFSTLEIQRTEQGDSAMYLCASSLGAGQGYAFGSGTRLTVV.

This clone was recorded many times. The chain combines TRBV5-1 with TRBJ1-1; D may be TRBD1 (5 bases). Germline V lookup: CDR1 SGHRS, CDR2 YFSETQ. V was clipped by 1 base and J by 6 bases, with 13 bases between them. The CDR3 covers 14 residues. CDR3 sequence reads: CASSLFSRGAEAFF. The CDR3, as DNA: TGCGCCAGCAGCTTGTTTTCGCGGGGGGCTGAAGCTTTCTTT.

The chain combines TRBV6-4 with TRBJ2-7, with D possibly being TRBD1 (6 bases). CDR3 size: 14 residues. V gave up 2 bases and J gave up 2 bases, with 10 bases separating them. Germline-derived CDR1 and CDR2 are MRHNA and SNTAGT. DNA for the CDR3: TGTGCCAGCAGTGACCCCGCAGGGGCCTACGAGCAGTACTTC. It encodes CASSDPAGAYEQYF.

There are a few counts of this clone. The chain recombines TRBV10-1 with TRBJ2-3; no reliable D call. This CDR3 has 19 residues. Trimming cost V 6 bases and J 4 bases, with 29 bases left between them. The germline V gene encodes CDR1 WNHNN and CDR2 SYGVQD (reference sequence). CDR3 protein: CASRILESWEHTHADTQYF. In DNA, the CDR3 is TGCGCCAGCAGGATTCTAGAATCGTGGGAACATACCCACGCAGATACGCAGTATTTT.

This clone was seen repeatedly, ten times or more. The chain uses TRBV4-3 and TRBJ1-6; 8 positions match TRBD1. With 2 bases clipped from V and 9 bases from J, the junction kept 30 bases outside the gene matches. The CDR3 loop spans 23 amino acids. Germline assignment: CDR1 LGHNA and CDR2 YSLEER. The CDR3 DNA reads TGCGCCAGCAGCCAAAAACGGGCGTCAGATGGACAGGGTCCGGCTGGGGCCTCTTCACCCCTCCACTTT. Protein sequence: CASSQKRASDGQGPAGASSPLHF.

This clone was observed at least ten times. The chain joins TRBV10-3 to TRBJ2-1; D is ambiguous. Germline V CDR1 and CDR2: ENHRY, SYGVKD. This CDR3 spans 14 amino acids. V dropped 10 bases and J dropped 0 bases, with 13 bases sitting between them. The DNA of the CDR3 is TGTGCCAGCAGCGCCGTTAGCTCCTACAATGAGCAGTTCTTC. It is translated as CASSAVSSYNEQFF.

This clone appeared many times. V gene TRBV14 combines with J gene TRBJ2-7; D not certain. Trimming left V 1 base short and J 0 bases short, with 4 bases between. Per germline, CDR1 SGHDN and CDR2 FVKESK. The CDR3 is 13 amino acids. The CDR3 bases are TGTGCCAGCAGCCAAGCCCTCTCCTACGAGCAGTACTTC. It codes for CASSQALSYEQYF.

This clone was picked up many times. The chain has TRBV9 and TRBJ1-3; a weak D match, TRBD1 (5 bases). Per germline, CDR1 SGDLS and CDR2 YYNGEE. This CDR3 spans 15 amino acids. V dropped 3 bases and J dropped 4 bases, with 14 bases sitting between them. The CDR3 loop is CASSGDDGGGNTIYF. In DNA, the CDR3 is TGTGCCAGCAGCGGTGACGATGGGGGAGGAAACACCATATATTTT. Combining the CDR3 with reference TRBV9 and TRBJ1-3 gives the whole variable domain DSGVTQTPKHLITATGQRVTLRCSPRSGDLSVYWYQQSLDQGLQFLIQYYNGEERAKGNILERFSAQQFPDLHSELNLSSLELGDSALYFCASSGDDGGGNTIYFGEGSWLTVV.

This clone was observed at least ten times. The chain combines TRBV6-5 with TRBJ2-7; D might be TRBD1 (6 bases). Trimming cost V 1 base and J 3 bases, with 13 bases left between them. Germline V gene data show CDR1 as MNHEY and CDR2 as SVGAGI. This CDR3 has 15 amino acids. DNA for the CDR3: TGTGCCAGCAGTTACTTGCAGGGGTCTATCTACGAGCAGTACTTC. Translated, it gives CASSYLQGSIYEQYF.

This clone was seen many times. The rearrangement links TRBV20-1 to TRBJ2-2; no clear D gene. The CDR3 consists of 13 residues. The V and J ends lost 6 bases and 1 base respectively, with 9 bases between them. The V gene's germline CDR1 is DFQATT and CDR2 SNEGSKA (reference sequence). The CDR3 bases are TGCAGTGCCGATATTAGGAACACCGGGGAGCTGTTTTTT. Translation: CSADIRNTGELFF.

This clone has a count of ten or more. The chain links TRBV10-3 to TRBJ2-1, with 10 bases fitting TRBD2. The CDR3 extends over 15 amino acids. Germline values: CDR1 ENHRY, CDR2 SYGVKD. V gave up 2 bases and J gave up 14 bases; unmatched junction bases: 12. As DNA, the CDR3 is TGTGCCATCAGTGAGAGCGGGACTAGCGAGTTATGGGAGTTCTTC. Protein: CAISESGTSELWEFF.